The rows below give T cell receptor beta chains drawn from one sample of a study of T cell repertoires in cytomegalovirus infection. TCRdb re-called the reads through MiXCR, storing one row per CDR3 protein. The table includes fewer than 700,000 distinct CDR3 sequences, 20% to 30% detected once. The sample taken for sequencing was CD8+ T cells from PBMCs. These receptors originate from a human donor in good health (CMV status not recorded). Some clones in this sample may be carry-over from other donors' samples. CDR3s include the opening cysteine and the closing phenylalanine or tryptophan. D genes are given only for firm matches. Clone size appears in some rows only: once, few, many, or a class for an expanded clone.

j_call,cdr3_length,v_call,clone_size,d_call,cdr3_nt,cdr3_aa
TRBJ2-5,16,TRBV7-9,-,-,TGTGCCAGCAGCTTCCGACAGGCCCAGTACCAAGATACCCAGTACTTC,CASSFRQAQYQDTQYF
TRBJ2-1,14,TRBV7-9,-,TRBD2,TGTGCCAGCAGCTTAGACGGGGGGGCGTATGAGCAGTTCTTC,CASSLDGGAYEQFF
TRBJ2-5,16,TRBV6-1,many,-,TGTGCCACCCGGTTGAGATCCGGGGACCCCCCAGAGACCCAGTACTTC,CATRLRSGDPPETQYF
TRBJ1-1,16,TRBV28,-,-,TGTGCCAGCACCGACCCTGGACCTTTATGGAACACTGAAGCTTTCTTT,CASTDPGPLWNTEAFF
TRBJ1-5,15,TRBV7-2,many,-,TGTGCCAGCAGCTTAGGATCCCCACGGACCCAGCCCCAGCATTTT,CASSLGSPRTQPQHF
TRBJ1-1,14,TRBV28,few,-,TGTGCCAGCAGTTTATTACAGGTGAACACTGAAGCTTTCTTT,CASSLLQVNTEAFF
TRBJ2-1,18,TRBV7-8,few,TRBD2,TGTGCCAGCAGCTTAGCGCCGGGACTAGCGGGGGGGCACAATGAGCAGTTCTTC,CASSLAPGLAGGHNEQFF
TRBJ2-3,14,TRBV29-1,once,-,TGCAGCGCCGTGGGCCGACCACGGCTAGATACGCAGTATTTT,CSAVGRPRLDTQYF
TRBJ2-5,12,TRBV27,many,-,TGTGCCAGCAGCGACGGTCCGAAGACCCAGTACTTC,CASSDGPKTQYF
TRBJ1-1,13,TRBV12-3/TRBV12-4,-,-,TGTGCCAGCAGCAAACGGACGAACACTGAAGCTTTCTTT,CASSKRTNTEAFF
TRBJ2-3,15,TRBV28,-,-,TGTGCCAGCAGGACCTTCGAAAGGGGCGCAGATACGCAGTATTTT,CASRTFERGADTQYF
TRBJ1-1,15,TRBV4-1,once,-,TGCGCCAGCAGCCAAGATGGGCCGTCGAACACTGAAGCTTTCTTT,CASSQDGPSNTEAFF
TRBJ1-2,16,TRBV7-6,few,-,TGTGCCAGCAGCTTAGAAGTCGCAGAGGCCAACTATGGCTACACCTTC,CASSLEVAEANYGYTF
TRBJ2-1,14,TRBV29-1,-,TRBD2,TGCAGCGCCTCGGGGGGGGTCCCCTACAATGAGCAGTTCTTC,CSASGGVPYNEQFF
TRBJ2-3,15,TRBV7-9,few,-,TGTGCCAGCAGGCGCGGGGGCCTCCTCACAGATACGCAGTATTTT,CASRRGGLLTDTQYF
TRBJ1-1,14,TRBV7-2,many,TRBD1,TGTGCCAGCAGCCCTTGGACAGGGCCCACTGAAGCTTTCTTT,CASSPWTGPTEAFF
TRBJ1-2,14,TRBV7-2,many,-,TGTGCCAGCAGCTTGGCCCCGGGCGGCGAGGGCTACACCTTC,CASSLAPGGEGYTF
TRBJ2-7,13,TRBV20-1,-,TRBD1,TGCAGTGCTAAGGACAGGGTAGCGTACGAGCAGTACTTC,CSAKDRVAYEQYF
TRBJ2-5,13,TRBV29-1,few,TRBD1,TGCAGCGTTGAGGGACAGGGTTGGGAGACCCAGTACTTC,CSVEGQGWETQYF
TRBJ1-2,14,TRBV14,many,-,TGTGCCAGCAGCCAAGGGCCGGGGAACTATGGCTACACCTTC,CASSQGPGNYGYTF
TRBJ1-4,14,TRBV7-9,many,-,TGTGCCAGCAGTCTTGCCAGCCCGTTTGAAAAACTGTTTTTT,CASSLASPFEKLFF